This T cell receptor beta chain came from a study of blood T cells in healthy people across ages. General study results and limits: Observed TCR beta diversity per million T cells went down as age went up. This fall followed a roughly linear course with age. Researchers said unsorted PBMCs prevented a conclusive naive versus antigen-experienced comparison.

PCR was performed a second time for about 7 to 11 cycles using a sample-barcoded 5' primer and a J-beta primer mix. Each CDR3 protein gets one entry after TCRdb re-called the 5' RACE reads with MiXCR. The repertoire holds about 840,000 distinct CDR3 sequences, 25% to 35% seen once, with roughly 10% in the top ten. This clonotype came up many times. Its matching antigen is unknown. Germline values: CDR1 SGHTA, CDR2 FQGNSA. The CDR3 length is 15 residues. V lost 1 base to trimming and J lost 4 bases; unmatched junction nucleotides: 4. Each sample gave at least 6 million isolated PBMCs. The sample was also reused in another study, on T cells of mothers and their children. That paper notes: No clone of persistent microchimeric T cells was detected.

The TCR comes from a middle-aged woman in good health. This chain links TRBV7-2 with TRBJ2-3; 8 bases are a match to TRBD1. Sequencing input: blood. The CDR3 sequence is CASSLDGQGPDTQYF. In DNA, the CDR3 is TGTGCCAGCAGCTTAGATGGACAGGGCCCAGATACGCAGTATTTT. The full variable domain, with the rest looked up from reference TRBV7-2 and TRBJ2-3, is GAGVSQSPSNKVTEKGKDVELRCDPISGHTALYWYRQSLGQGLEFLIYFQGNSAPDKSGLPSDRFSAERTGGSVSTLTIQRTQQEDSAVYLCASSLDGQGPDTQYFGPGTRLTVL.